This entry lists 25 T cell receptor beta chains sequenced from one sample in a study of Graves' ophthalmopathy and Graves' hyperthyroidism. Using RNA transcripts, the TCR beta CDR3 regions were amplified. The workflow started with a first-round RT-PCR run with HTBI primers and then moved on to a second-round multiplex PCR. TCRdb independently ran MiXCR on the multiplex PCR reads; one entry per CDR3 protein. The table has some 380,000 distinct CDR3 sequences, approximately 15% seen once; the top ten hold around 7%. Sequencing used peripheral blood. The receptors stem from a woman in her late teens or twenties with stable Graves' hyperthyroidism.

CDR3 region: CASRRDRELNYGYTF. CDR3 in DNA: TGTGCCAGCAGACGAGACAGGGAACTAAACTATGGCTACACCTTC. The V and J genes are TRBV7-2 and TRBJ1-2; 7 bases fit TRBD1. CDR3 length: 15 amino acids. J lost 2 bases, V lost 6 bases, and 9 bases had no gene match. Germline CDR1 reads SGHTA; CDR2 reads FQGNSA. Full variable domain (rest looked up from reference TRBV7-2 and TRBJ1-2): GAGVSQSPSNKVTEKGKDVELRCDPISGHTALYWYRQSLGQGLEFLIYFQGNSAPDKSGLPSDRFSAERTGGSVSTLTIQRTQQEDSAVYLCASRRDRELNYGYTFGSGTRLTVV.

This clonotype was recorded at least ten times. J is TRBJ1-2 and V is TRBV12-3 or TRBV12-4; perhaps TRBD1 as D (5 bases). The CDR3 runs 15 residues. Trimming took off 5 bases at V and 4 bases at J, with 17 bases between the two ends. In nucleotides, the CDR3 is TGTGCCAGCAGTCTCAGACAGCAGGGAACCTATGGCTACACCTTC. This codes for CASSLRQQGTYGYTF.

This clonotype was seen at least ten times. The rearrangement links TRBV7-3 to TRBJ1-1, with TRBD1 matching over 7 bases. The V and J ends lost 1 base and 3 bases, in that order; junction bases with no gene match: 17. The CDR3 has 19 residues. Germline lookup yields CDR1 SGHTA and CDR2 FQGTGA. The CDR3, as DNA: TGTGCCAGCAGCTTAAGATTTATGGGCAGGGGGAAGGGTCACACTGAAGCTTTCTTT. It yields the protein CASSLRFMGRGKGHTEAFF. The full variable domain, completed using reference TRBV7-3 and TRBJ1-1, is GAGVSQTPSNKVTEKGKYVELRCDPISGHTALYWYRQSLGQGPEFLIYFQGTGAADDSGLPNDRFFAVRPEGSVSTLKIQRTERGDSAVYLCASSLRFMGRGKGHTEAFFGQGTRLTVV.

This clonotype was recorded many times. This chain connects TRBV7-2 to TRBJ2-7; D gene uncertain. The CDR3 length is 14 residues. Germline V CDR1 and CDR2: SGHTA, FQGNSA. Trimming stripped 1 base from V and 1 base from J, with 8 bases between. The CDR3 DNA reads TGTGCCAGCAGCTTAGGGCTAGAATCCTACGAGCAGTACTTC. Its protein is CASSLGLESYEQYF.

This chain links TRBV3-1 with TRBJ2-7, with 7 bases identical to TRBD2. CDR1 is LGHDT, CDR2 YNNKEL, per germline (reference sequence). J lost 0 bases, V lost 4 bases, and 9 bases had no gene match. The CDR3 runs to 16 residues. The CDR3 is CASSPDAGVGSYEQYF. CDR3 DNA sequence: TGTGCCAGCAGCCCGGACGCGGGGGTGGGCTCCTACGAGCAGTACTTC.

The chain couples TRBV6-5 to TRBJ1-2, with D tentatively TRBD1 (5 bases). Germline CDR1 and CDR2: MNHEY and SVGAGI. The CDR3 has 15 residues. With 2 bases removed from V and 4 bases from J, the gap between germline ends came to 14 bases. The CDR3 nucleotides are TGTGCCAGCAGTTACAGGGGCGACCGGCTCTATGGCTACACCTTC. Its translation is CASSYRGDRLYGYTF.

This clonotype showed up many times. V usage is TRBV28 and J usage is TRBJ2-3; a possible D gene is TRBD2 (6 bases). This CDR3 is 11 amino acids long. V lost 7 bases and J lost 7, with 9 bases in between. Germline V gene lookup returns CDR1 MDHEN and CDR2 SYDVKM. The CDR3 DNA reads TGTGCCAGCACCGGGGGATATACGCAGTATTTT. Encoded protein: CASTGGYTQYF. The entire variable domain, with the rest obtained from reference TRBV28 and TRBJ2-3, is as follows: DVKVTQSSRYLVKRTGEKVFLECVQDMDHENMFWYRQDPGLGLRLIYFSYDVKMKEKGDIPEGYSVSREKKERFSLILESASTNQTSMYLCASTGGYTQYFGPGTRLTVL.

In its sample, this clonotype was seen many times. V and J are TRBV7-2 and TRBJ1-3; 9 bases map to TRBD1. The CDR3 has 16 residues. V lost 4 bases to trimming and J lost 2 bases; unmatched junction nucleotides: 6. CDR1 is SGHTA, CDR2 FQGNSA, per germline. The DNA of the CDR3 is TGTGCCAGCAGCTCAGCCCGGGACAGGGCTGGAAACACCATATATTTT. This encodes CASSSARDRAGNTIYF.

The sample holds many counts of this clonotype. The rearrangement links TRBV2 to TRBJ2-7, with unresolved D. CDR3 length equals 13 residues. Trimming removed 6 bases from V and 1 base from J, with 10 bases in between. Germline CDR1 and CDR2: SNHLY and FYNNEI. CDR3 sequence reads: CASRAPPSYEQYF. In DNA form, the CDR3 reads TGTGCCAGCAGGGCCCCCCCATCCTACGAGCAGTACTTC.

In its sample, this clonotype was seen many times. V is TRBV28 and J is TRBJ1-2; TRBD1 aligns across 7 bases. V was clipped by 3 bases and J by 1 base; unmatched bases: 5. CDR3 length: 15 amino acids. CDR1 MDHEN and CDR2 SYDVKM come from the germline V gene. The CDR3 reads CASSFGTDFNYGYTF. The CDR3, as DNA: TGTGCCAGCAGTTTTGGGACAGATTTTAACTATGGCTACACCTTC.

This clonotype was recorded many times. The chain joins TRBV12-3 or TRBV12-4 to TRBJ1-6, with D possibly TRBD1 on 5 matching bases. Trimming removed 4 bases from V and 8 bases from J, with 6 bases in between. This CDR3 spans 12 amino acids. The CDR3 sequence: CASSSTDSPLHF. CDR3 DNA: TGTGCCAGCAGTTCGACAGATTCACCCCTCCACTTT.

This clonotype was found many times. The chain joins TRBV25-1 to TRBJ1-4, with a possible D match to TRBD1 (5 bases). CDR1 and CDR2 from the germline V gene are MGHDK and SYGVNS. The length of the CDR3 is 13 residues. The V and J ends lost 4 bases and 10 bases respectively, with 13 bases between them. Here the CDR3 reads CASSGRRAGKLFF. CDR3 coding DNA: TGTGCCAGCAGTGGACGCAGGGCAGGAAAACTGTTTTTT.

This clonotype was counted only a few times. The J gene is TRBJ2-5, the V gene TRBV3-1, with 8 bases aligning to TRBD2. Germline CDR1 reads LGHDT; CDR2 reads YNNKEL (reference sequence). This CDR3 is 15 amino acids long. Germline trimming cut 7 bases from V and 5 bases from J; bases unmatched to any gene: 12. In DNA form, the CDR3 reads TGTGCCAGCAAGGATGACGGGGGGGCCTTGGAGACCCAGTACTTC. Protein sequence: CASKDDGGALETQYF.

This chain links TRBV9 with TRBJ1-1; D not certain. Germline loops: CDR1 SGDLS, CDR2 YYNGEE. The CDR3 runs 14 residues. V was clipped by 4 bases and J by 4 bases, with 14 bases between them. CDR3 bases: TGTGCCAGCAGCCCCCCGGCAGTTGGCACTGAAGCTTTCTTT. It encodes CASSPPAVGTEAFF.

This chain uses TRBV6-1 with TRBJ2-2; D call uncertain. There are 13 residues in the CDR3. CDR1 is MNHNS, CDR2 SASEGT, per germline. The V end was cut by 5 bases, the J end by 7 bases, with 11 bases between. CDR3 sequence reads: CASSHRDRGELFF. The CDR3 DNA reads TGTGCCAGCAGTCATAGAGACCGCGGGGAGCTGTTTTTT.

The table lists this clonotype with a few counts. V usage is TRBV11-2 and J usage is TRBJ1-1; 7 bases agree with TRBD1. Looked up from germline, CDR1 is SGHAT and CDR2 is FQNNGV. Trimming cost V 4 bases and J 6 bases; bases outside gene matches: 5. This CDR3 has 13 residues. CDR3 protein: CASSSGGSAEAFF. The CDR3 DNA sequence: TGTGCCAGCAGCTCAGGGGGAAGCGCTGAAGCTTTCTTT.

This clonotype was detected only a few times. The chain has TRBV5-1 and TRBJ2-7, with TRBD1 matching 7 bases. Germline V lookup: CDR1 SGHRS, CDR2 YFSETQ. This CDR3 region has 16 residues. The ends lost 2 bases at V and 0 bases at J; junction bases unmatched: 8. CDR3 in amino acids: CASSFFTGDTSYEQYF. The CDR3 DNA is TGCGCCAGCAGCTTCTTTACAGGGGACACCTCCTACGAGCAGTACTTC.

The chain uses TRBV19 and TRBJ2-7, with D unresolved. V lost 4 bases to trimming and J lost 6 bases, with 13 bases between them. Germline V gene data show CDR1 as LNHDA and CDR2 as SQIVND (reference sequence). The CDR3 length is 13 residues. The CDR3, as DNA: TGTGCCAGTAGTACGGCTGTCGGGCCCGAGCAGTACTTC. This gives the protein CASSTAVGPEQYF.

This clonotype was counted many times. The chain couples TRBV19 to TRBJ1-1, with D hard to call. V was trimmed by 6 bases and J by 5 bases, leaving 13 bases between them. CDR1 is LNHDA and CDR2 is SQIVND in the germline V gene (reference sequence). This CDR3 is built from 13 residues. The CDR3 protein is CASSPTSRTEAFF. CDR3 coding DNA: TGTGCCAGTAGCCCGACAAGTAGGACTGAAGCTTTCTTT.

The sample holds many counts of this clonotype. The chain combines TRBV12-3 or TRBV12-4 with TRBJ1-2, with D unclear. The CDR3 runs to 12 residues. Trimming left V 1 base short and J 4 bases short, with 4 bases between. This chain's CDR3 is CASSLGVYGYTF. DNA of the CDR3: TGTGCCAGCAGTTTAGGGGTCTATGGCTACACCTTC.

This clonotype was seen repeatedly, ten times or more. The rearrangement uses TRBV7-3 and TRBJ1-1; D unclear. CDR3 length: 14 amino acids. V dropped 3 bases and J dropped 0 bases, with 8 bases sitting between them. Germline V CDR1 and CDR2: SGHTA, FQGTGA. In DNA form, the CDR3 reads TGTGCCAGCAGCTTCGGGCTAATGAACACTGAAGCTTTCTTT. Amino acid sequence: CASSFGLMNTEAFF. The whole variable domain, remainder taken from reference TRBV7-3 and TRBJ1-1, is GAGVSQTPSNKVTEKGKYVELRCDPISGHTALYWYRQSLGQGPEFLIYFQGTGAADDSGLPNDRFFAVRPEGSVSTLKIQRTERGDSAVYLCASSFGLMNTEAFFGQGTRLTVV.

This clonotype was counted at least ten times. The CDR3 nucleotides are TGTGCCAGCAGTGAAACCAATACTCTGAACACTGAAGCTTTCTTT. It yields the protein CASSETNTLNTEAFF. V usage is TRBV6-1 and J usage is TRBJ1-1; D ambiguous. With 2 bases removed from V and 0 bases from J, the gap between germline ends came to 10 bases. This CDR3 spans 15 amino acids. Germline V gene data show CDR1 as MNHNS and CDR2 as SASEGT.

This clonotype was recorded at least ten times. The chain is built from TRBV6-1 and TRBJ1-1, with 8 bases that match TRBD1. With 7 bases clipped from V and 5 bases from J, the junction kept 12 bases outside the gene matches. Germline CDR1 is MNHNS and CDR2 is SASEGT. The CDR3 length is 15 residues. In DNA, the CDR3 is TGTGCCAGCATCATGGACAGGGCGGCGGGGACTGAAGCTTTCTTT. This encodes CASIMDRAAGTEAFF.

A few counts support this clonotype. The genes are TRBV19 and TRBJ2-7; D possibly corresponds to TRBD1 (5 bases). The V end lost 5 bases, the J end lost 2 bases, and 13 bases lay between the germline ends. Germline V gene sequence: CDR1 LNHDA, CDR2 SQIVND (reference sequence). The CDR3 is made up of 14 amino acids. CDR3: CASSLWGRTYEQYF. The CDR3 DNA follows: TGTGCCAGTAGTCTCTGGGGCAGAACCTACGAGCAGTACTTC.

This clonotype is a singleton in its sample. The chain employs TRBV15 and TRBJ2-2, with a possible D match to TRBD2 (5 bases). In germline, CDR1 is LNHNV, CDR2 YYDKDF (reference sequence). Trimming shortened V by 1 base and J by 7 bases, and 13 bases separated the two germline ends. The CDR3 is made up of 15 amino acids. CDR3 sequence reads: CATSRGYLASGELFF. In nucleotides, the CDR3 is TGTGCCACCAGCAGAGGGTACCTAGCAAGCGGGGAGCTGTTTTTT.